The 28 T cell receptor beta chains below were found in one sample sequenced in a study of cytomegalovirus exposure and HLA in healthy donors. This PCR relied on a set of 60 Vbeta primers and 13 Jbeta primers. Produced via immunoSEQ multiplex PCR; TCRdb's table is partial and in-frame only. Here the sample spans more than 150,000 clones, roughly 84% being singletons. The specimen was PBMCs. Receptors originate from a woman aged 18-29 years in good health and CMV-seronegative.

J is TRBJ1-5 and V is TRBV19; TRBD1 matches 8 bases. This CDR3 region has 17 residues. V lost 3 bases to trimming and J lost 9 bases; unmatched junction nucleotides: 16. CDR1 and CDR2 (germline): LNHDA, SQIVND (reference sequence). For the CDR3, the DNA is TGTGCCAGTAGTATCACGGGGACAGGCCTTCGGGATATGCCCCAGCATTTT. Amino acid sequence: CASSITGTGLRDMPQHF.

This sequence joins TRBV29-1 and TRBJ1-1; D ambiguous. CDR1 is SQVTM, CDR2 ANQGSEA, per germline. The CDR3 sequence is 12 residues long. Trimming pared 7 bases from V and 1 base from J, leaving 10 bases between. This CDR3 is CSGHFQNTEAFF. The CDR3 nucleotides are TGCAGCGGACACTTCCAGAACACTGAAGCTTTCTTT. Drawing the rest from reference TRBV29-1 and TRBJ1-1, the complete variable domain is SAVISQKPSRDICQRGTSLTIQCQVDSQVTMMFWYRQQPGQSLTLIATANQGSEATYESGFVIDKFPISRPNLTFSTLTVSNMSPEDSSIYLCSGHFQNTEAFFGQGTRLTVV.

The chain recombines TRBV30 with TRBJ1-3, with D maybe TRBD1 (6 bases). CDR1 GTSNPN and CDR2 SVGIG come from the germline V gene (reference sequence). The CDR3 has 14 residues. Trimming took off 0 bases at V and 4 bases at J, with 10 bases between the two ends. CDR3 nucleotides: TGTGCCTGGAGTGTACCCAGGGGAGGAAACACCATATATTTT. Protein sequence: CAWSVPRGGNTIYF.

Regarding this clone: The same CDR3 is also encoded by other DNA sequences in this sample. V gene TRBV27 combines with J gene TRBJ2-4; a weak D match, TRBD1 (7 bases). The CDR3 has 18 residues. The V end was cut by 0 bases, the J end by 2 bases, with 17 bases between. Germline lookup yields CDR1 MNHEY and CDR2 SMNVEV (reference sequence). In DNA, the CDR3 is TGTGCCAGCAGTTTATCGTTCGGGGGACAGAAGACCAAAAACATTCAGTACTTC. It translates to CASSLSFGGQKTKNIQYF.

The chain couples TRBV5-1 to TRBJ1-2, with 7 bases that match TRBD1. The CDR3 contains 14 residues. Unmatched junction bases numbered 4, after V lost 1 base and J lost 4 bases. CDR1 and CDR2 (germline): SGHRS, YFSETQ. As DNA, the CDR3 is TGCGCCAGCAGCTTGACAGGGGACGGCTATGGCTACACCTTC. This gives the protein CASSLTGDGYGYTF. Filled out from reference TRBV5-1 and TRBJ1-2, the complete variable domain reads KAGVTQTPRYLIKTRGQQVTLSCSPISGHRSVSWYQQTPGQGLQFLFEYFSETQRNKGNFPGRFSGRQFSNSRSEMNVSTLELGDSALYLCASSLTGDGYGYTFGSGTRLTVV.

The chain employs TRBV5-1 and TRBJ2-7; 7 nucleotides line up with TRBD2. CDR1 and CDR2 (germline): SGHRS, YFSETQ. Trimming removed 8 bases from V and 3 bases from J; junction bases left unmatched: 8. The length of the CDR3 is 13 residues. The CDR3 DNA is TGCGCCAGTGGAGCGGGGACTTACTACGAGCAGTACTTC. Translation gives CASGAGTYYEQYF.

This chain joins TRBV7-9 and TRBJ1-1; no clear D gene. The CDR3 has 14 residues. The germline V gene encodes CDR1 SEHNR and CDR2 FQNEAQ (reference sequence). V lost 4 bases to trimming and J lost 1 base, with 10 bases between them. CDR3 bases: TGTGCCAGCAGCTCACCCGACAAGAACACTGAAGCTTTCTTT. This gives the protein CASSSPDKNTEAFF.

In this sample, this clone turned up once. This sequence joins TRBV5-1 and TRBJ2-2; 7 positions agree with TRBD1. The CDR3 covers 14 residues. The ends lost 3 bases at V and 6 bases at J; junction bases unmatched: 5. Germline CDR1 is SGHRS and CDR2 is YFSETQ. CDR3 nucleotides: TGCGCCAGCAGCTCACAGGGGCGGTCCGGGGAGCTGTTTTTT. Its protein product is CASSSQGRSGELFF.

This sequence joins TRBV7-9 and TRBJ1-5; D is perhaps TRBD1 (6 bases). CDR3 length: 16 amino acids. CDR1 is SEHNR, CDR2 FQNEAQ, per germline (reference sequence). The V end lost 5 bases, the J end lost 0 bases, and 14 bases lay between the germline ends. The chain's CDR3 is CASSAGQPYSNQPQHF. The CDR3 DNA is TGTGCCAGCAGCGCCGGACAGCCGTATAGCAATCAGCCCCAGCATTTT.

The rearrangement uses TRBV5-4 and TRBJ2-5; 10 bases align to TRBD2. CDR3 length equals 15 residues. Germline lookup yields CDR1 SGHNT and CDR2 YYREEE (reference sequence). V lost 1 base, J lost 1 base, and 1 base stayed unmatched. In DNA form, the CDR3 reads TGTGCCAGCAGCTTGCAGCGGGGGGGCCAAGAGACCCAGTACTTC. Protein product: CASSLQRGGQETQYF.

V and J are TRBV6-6 and TRBJ2-3; weak D call: TRBD1 (5 bases). Per germline, CDR1 MNHNY and CDR2 SVGAGI (reference sequence). The V end was cut by 5 bases, the J end by 1 base, with 10 bases between. The CDR3 contains 14 residues. This chain's CDR3 is CASSGEGGTDTQYF. The CDR3 DNA reads as TGTGCCAGCAGTGGGGAAGGGGGCACAGATACGCAGTATTTT.

CDR3 protein: CASSYPGWGEQFF. The DNA of the CDR3 is TGTGCCAGCAGTTACCCAGGGTGGGGTGAGCAGTTCTTC. The chain is built from TRBV6-6 and TRBJ2-1, with D possibly matching TRBD1 (5 bases). Trimming took 2 bases from V and 9 from J, leaving 11 bases between them. CDR3 size: 13 residues. The germline V gene encodes CDR1 MNHNY and CDR2 SVGAGI (reference sequence).

The genes are TRBV9 and TRBJ2-5; tentatively, D is TRBD2 (6 bases). The CDR3 length is 15 residues. V shed 0 bases and J shed 2 bases, with 11 bases lying between them. The germline CDR1 and CDR2 sequences are SGDLS and YYNGEE. The CDR3 nucleotides read TGTGCCAGCAGCGTAGGGGGACTTCTACAAGAGACCCAGTACTTC. It is translated as CASSVGGLLQETQYF.

This clone has just a few counts. The chain employs TRBV28 and TRBJ1-2; D remains ambiguous. V lost 3 bases and J lost 3, with 11 bases in between. From germline, CDR1 is MDHEN and CDR2 SYDVKM. CDR3 length: 14 amino acids. The CDR3 DNA sequence: TGTGCCAGCAGTTTGGTAGCCTCCTACTATGGCTACACCTTC. Amino acid sequence: CASSLVASYYGYTF.

The V and J genes are TRBV6-1 and TRBJ1-3; 8 bases align to TRBD1. Trimming at V came to 6 bases and at J to 9 bases, leaving 13 bases not matched to a gene. CDR3 length equals 15 residues. Germline V gene lookup returns CDR1 MNHNS and CDR2 SASEGT. The CDR3 loop reads CASSNYQPTGVTIYF. For the CDR3, the DNA is TGTGCCAGCAGCAACTATCAACCGACAGGGGTCACCATATATTTT.

V is TRBV13 and J is TRBJ1-1; D may be TRBD1 (6 bases). The V end was cut by 4 bases, the J end by 6 bases, with 15 bases between. There are 14 residues in the CDR3. CDR1 is PRHDT, CDR2 FYEKMQ, per germline (reference sequence). The CDR3 sequence: CASSSPRGTPEAFF. The CDR3 DNA reads TGTGCCAGCAGCTCCCCCAGGGGAACCCCTGAAGCTTTCTTT.

This chain joins TRBV13 and TRBJ2-3; TRBD1 might be the D (6 bases). Trimming removed 1 base from V and 0 bases from J, with 11 bases in between. Germline values: CDR1 PRHDT, CDR2 FYEKMQ (reference sequence). This CDR3 is 16 amino acids long. CDR3 bases: TGTGCCAGCAGCTTAGCCGGGACACCTAGCACAGATACGCAGTATTTT. As protein: CASSLAGTPSTDTQYF.

The chain carries TRBV5-6 and TRBJ2-7, with D possibly being TRBD2 (5 bases). V lost 4 bases and J 5 bases, leaving 10 bases between the germline ends. In germline, CDR1 is SGHDT, CDR2 YYEEEE. The CDR3 extends over 12 amino acids. The CDR3 loop is CASSLGSHEQYF. The CDR3 nucleotides read TGTGCCAGCAGCCTAGGGAGCCACGAGCAGTACTTC.

The chain uses TRBV30 and TRBJ1-6; no firm D call. Germline loops: CDR1 GTSNPN, CDR2 SVGIG (reference sequence). The CDR3 consists of 14 residues. V lost 0 bases and J 7 bases, leaving 10 bases between the germline ends. DNA for the CDR3: TGTGCCTGGAGTGTTGGACTTAGAAATTCACCCCTCCACTTT. This encodes CAWSVGLRNSPLHF.

The chain links TRBV7-8 to TRBJ2-5, with TRBD2 matching over 9 bases. The CDR3 extends over 16 amino acids. Germline V gene lookup returns CDR1 SGHVS and CDR2 FQNEAQ. The V segment lost 3 bases and the J segment 0 bases; nucleotides outside the gene matches: 5. The CDR3 coding sequence is TGTGCCAGCAGCTTTGCGGGGGGGCCGTACCAAGAGACCCAGTACTTC. Its translation: CASSFAGGPYQETQYF. Variable domain in full (rest from reference TRBV7-8 and TRBJ2-5): GAGVSQSPRYKVAKRGQDVALRCDPISGHVSLFWYQQALGQGPEFLTYFQNEAQLDKSGLPSDRFFAERPEGSVSTLKIQRTQQEDSAVYLCASSFAGGPYQETQYFGPGTRLLVL.

The chain couples TRBV7-2 to TRBJ2-7, with TRBD2 identical over 11 bases. Unmatched junction bases numbered 15, after V lost 6 bases and J lost 2 bases. CDR1 and CDR2 from the germline V gene are SGHTA and FQGNSA. The CDR3 covers 18 residues. The CDR3 DNA follows: TGTGCCAGCAGTATAGCGGGGGGGAGGGGATTACGGGCCTACGAGCAGTACTTC. Translating gives CASSIAGGRGLRAYEQYF. Combining the CDR3 with reference TRBV7-2 and TRBJ2-7 gives the whole variable domain GAGVSQSPSNKVTEKGKDVELRCDPISGHTALYWYRQSLGQGLEFLIYFQGNSAPDKSGLPSDRFSAERTGGSVSTLTIQRTQQEDSAVYLCASSIAGGRGLRAYEQYFGPGTRLTVT.

This chain links TRBV9 with TRBJ2-3, with TRBD2 matching over 7 bases. V shed 0 bases, J shed 4 bases, and the junction held 11 bases outside the gene matches. Germline values: CDR1 SGDLS, CDR2 YYNGEE. The CDR3 sequence is 17 residues long. In DNA form, the CDR3 reads TGTGCCAGCAGCGTAGTCCCCAGCGGGGTGTCGGCAGATACGCAGTATTTT. As protein: CASSVVPSGVSADTQYF.

The rearrangement uses TRBV28 and TRBJ2-3; 7 bases fit TRBD2. Trimming took 4 bases from V and 2 from J; bases not matched to a gene: 3. CDR3 length equals 14 residues. Germline loops: CDR1 MDHEN, CDR2 SYDVKM. The CDR3 nucleotides are TGTGCCAGCAGTTCCGGGGGGAACACAGATACGCAGTATTTT. Its protein is CASSSGGNTDTQYF.

This chain joins TRBV7-3 and TRBJ1-1, with TRBD1 as a possible D gene (5 bases). Trimming took off 7 bases at V and 1 base at J, with 10 bases between the two ends. The CDR3 runs to 13 residues. Germline-derived CDR1 and CDR2 are SGHTA and FQGTGA. DNA for the CDR3: TGTGCCAGCAAGGAGGGGACGAACACTGAAGCTTTCTTT. It yields the protein CASKEGTNTEAFF.

The J gene is TRBJ2-5, the V gene TRBV4-1; the match to TRBD1 covers 8 bases. Gene TRBJ2-7 matches the end of the DNA better, so the J call may be wrong. Germline V gene lookup returns CDR1 MGHRA and CDR2 YSYEKL. The CDR3 contains 17 residues. The CDR3 nucleotides are TGCGCCAGCAGCCAAGGGATCGTCGGACAGGGAATTTACGAGCAGTACTTC. It yields the protein CASSQGIVGQGIYEQYF.

The chain employs TRBV9 and TRBJ1-1; D unclear. The CDR3 spans 17 residues. Germline CDR1 and CDR2: SGDLS and YYNGEE. The V end was cut by 8 bases, the J end by 0 bases, with 23 bases between. CDR3 in amino acids: CASQGSRATGMNTEAFF. The CDR3 bases are TGTGCCAGTCAAGGGTCGAGGGCCACGGGTATGAACACTGAAGCTTTCTTT.

This rearrangement joins TRBV27 to TRBJ1-1, with 7 bases identical to TRBD1. This CDR3 region has 18 residues. CDR1 is MNHEY, CDR2 SMNVEV, per germline (reference sequence). The V gene end was trimmed by 5 bases and the J gene end by 5 bases; junction bases not matched to a gene: 20. This CDR3 reads CASSPNVRRTRGWTEAFF. The CDR3 DNA is TGTGCCAGCAGTCCCAATGTACGGCGGACCAGGGGGTGGACTGAAGCTTTCTTT.

This clone came up a few times. CDR3 DNA sequence: TGTGCCTGGTCAGGGGGCTGGAACACCGGGGAGCTGTTTTTT. This gives the protein CAWSGGWNTGELFF. The gene calls are TRBV30 and TRBJ2-2, with TRBD1 matching 8 bases. There are 14 residues in the CDR3. V shed 5 bases, J shed 1 base, and the junction held 3 bases outside the gene matches. Germline V lookup: CDR1 GTSNPN, CDR2 SVGIG (reference sequence).